Listed here are 3 T cell receptor beta chains from one sample, sequenced in a study of T cell responses to AZD1222 COVID-19 vaccine (dated by TCRdb to about 2021). In the paper's terms, the time point label means: about 28 days (+/-7) after the second vaccine dose. The library came from the immunoSEQ multiplex PCR assay. The immuneACCESS repertoire file appears here via TCRdb, limited to in-frame rearrangements. These files lack a portion of the clones; in checked studies, under half of the deficit traces to unresolved V genes, and the cause of the others is not known. The sample yields 150,000 or so clones; roughly nine tenths were counted once. Approximately 3.6% of the sample belongs to the ten largest clones. This sample comprised peripheral blood, obtained 28 days after the second AZD1222 dose. The receptor source for this set is an adult who received the AZD1222 COVID-19 vaccine.

The V gene is TRBV23-1, the J gene TRBJ1-6; no clear D. TRBV23-1 is classed as an ORF, of uncertain function. The CDR3 has 14 amino acids. With 3 bases removed from V and 6 bases from J, the gap between germline ends came to 9 bases. CDR3 sequence (DNA): TGCGCCAGCAGTCAGGGCCAGGCTAATTCACCCCTCCACTTT. It is translated as CASSQGQANSPLHF.

The chain recombines TRBV19 with TRBJ1-2; D gene unclear. V lost 5 bases to trimming and J lost 4 bases, with 5 bases between them. The CDR3 has 11 residues. Looked up from germline, CDR1 is LNHDA and CDR2 is SQIVND (reference sequence). The CDR3 protein is CASSPSYGYTF. CDR3 DNA sequence: TGTGCCAGTAGTCCGTCCTATGGCTACACCTTC.

This clone was found once. The chain carries TRBV24-1 and TRBJ2-2, with a tentative D call TRBD1 (5 bases). V lost 7 bases, J lost 4 bases, and 12 bases lay in between. CDR3 size: 14 residues. Germline-derived CDR1 and CDR2 are KGHDR and SFDVKD. The CDR3 DNA reads TGTGCCACCAGGGGGCTCGAAAGCACCGGGGAGCTGTTTTTT. Protein sequence: CATRGLESTGELFF.